The 11 T cell receptor beta chains given below trace back to one sample, sequenced in a study of human T cells and chemical hapten exposure. Documented time point: patch test 2, 6 weeks after DPC sensitization. Specified treatment: therapeutic diphenylcyclopropenone sensitization with weekly scalp DPC. One entry per CDR3 protein results from TCRdb running MiXCR on the RACE reads. Among about 40,000 distinct CDR3 sequences listed, 3% to 3.5% were seen once. Sequenced here: whole blood, sampled in connection with sensitization to the hapten diphenylcyclopropenone (DPC). The origin of the receptors is a man aged 35 to 55 with alopecia areata. Some clones in this sample may be carry-over from other donors' samples.

In this sample, this clonotype turned up many times. This sequence joins TRBV4-1 and TRBJ1-1; D might be TRBD1 (6 bases). The germline V gene encodes CDR1 MGHRA and CDR2 YSYEKL. The CDR3 is made up of 16 amino acids. Trimming took off 4 bases at V and 0 bases at J, with 15 bases between the two ends. The CDR3 DNA follows: TGCGCCAGCAGCCTTACGCGGACAGACGTGAACACTGAAGCTTTCTTT. This encodes CASSLTRTDVNTEAFF.

This clonotype was counted at least ten times. The rearrangement joins TRBV2 to TRBJ2-4; D not resolved. V was clipped by 3 bases and J by 6 bases, with 15 bases between them. The germline V gene encodes CDR1 SNHLY and CDR2 FYNNEI. This CDR3 spans 15 amino acids. CDR3 region: CASSDEALKGNIQYF. CDR3 nucleotides: TGTGCCAGCAGTGATGAGGCACTCAAGGGAAACATTCAGTACTTC.

This clonotype has a count of ten or more. V gene TRBV13 combines with J gene TRBJ2-7; 7 bases agree with TRBD2. The CDR3 contains 14 residues. CDR1 and CDR2 from the germline V gene are PRHDT and FYEKMQ (reference sequence). Germline trimming cut 3 bases from V and 3 bases from J; bases unmatched to any gene: 5. The DNA of the CDR3 is TGTGCCAGCAGCTTCGCTGGCGGGAGCTACGAGCAGTACTTC. Its protein product is CASSFAGGSYEQYF.

Many counts were recorded for this clonotype. V usage is TRBV10-1 and J usage is TRBJ2-3, with 9 positions matching TRBD1. This CDR3 has 15 amino acids. V trimming: 6 bases; J trimming: 1 base; junction bases outside the gene matches: 5. Germline V lookup: CDR1 WNHNN, CDR2 SYGVQD (reference sequence). CDR3 coding DNA: TGCGCCAGCAGCGACCGGGACAGGGGCACAGATACGCAGTATTTT. This sequence encodes CASSDRDRGTDTQYF.

This clonotype showed up many times. This sequence joins TRBV9 and TRBJ1-6; tentatively, D is TRBD1 (6 bases). This CDR3 contains 13 residues. Germline V gene data show CDR1 as SGDLS and CDR2 as YYNGEE. V shed 1 base and J shed 11 bases, with 10 bases lying between them. CDR3 protein: CASSVMGAPPLHF. CDR3 coding DNA: TGTGCCAGCAGCGTAATGGGGGCGCCACCCCTCCACTTT.

This clonotype came up many times. This sequence joins TRBV20-1 and TRBJ1-2, with 7 bases aligning to TRBD1. The CDR3 is 15 amino acids. The V segment lost 7 bases and the J segment 5 bases; nucleotides outside the gene matches: 16. Germline lookup yields CDR1 DFQATT and CDR2 SNEGSKA (reference sequence). CDR3 loop: CSVTPPRGTGYGYTF. CDR3 in DNA: TGCAGTGTTACCCCCCCCAGGGGGACGGGGTATGGCTACACCTTC.

This clonotype was seen repeatedly, ten times or more. This chain joins TRBV28 and TRBJ2-7, with 7 bases identical to TRBD1. The CDR3 extends over 16 amino acids. Looked up from germline, CDR1 is MDHEN and CDR2 is SYDVKM. The trim removed 6 bases at V and 4 bases at J, leaving 15 bases unmatched. DNA of the CDR3: TGTGCCAGCAGCTCGGACAGGCCGATTACGGATTACGAGCAGTACTTC. It codes for CASSSDRPITDYEQYF.

This clonotype was recorded a few times. A junction boundary mismatches the germline segment, possibly from a read error. The chain couples TRBV12-3 or TRBV12-4 to TRBJ1-1, with 10 nucleotides matching TRBD1. This CDR3 has 13 residues. The CDR3 nucleotides are TGTGCCAGCAGTTTCGCGACAGGGGGCGGATTTGGTTTT. Encoded protein: CASSFATGGGFGF.

The rearrangement uses TRBV10-3 and TRBJ1-1; tentatively, D is TRBD1 (6 bases). This CDR3 has 16 residues. Trimming took 0 bases from V and 4 from J, leaving 15 bases between them. From germline, CDR1 is ENHRY and CDR2 SYGVKD. CDR3 nucleotides: TGTGCCATCAGTGAGTCGGGGAACAGGGTATCCACTGAAGCTTTCTTT. Protein: CAISESGNRVSTEAFF.

In this sample, this clonotype turned up many times. The gene calls are TRBV7-9 and TRBJ2-7; D call uncertain. Germline CDR1 and CDR2: SEHNR and FQNEAQ (reference sequence). V gave up 1 base and J gave up 3 bases, with 13 bases separating them. The CDR3 extends over 15 amino acids. Here the CDR3 reads CASSLDRGQNYEQYF. In DNA form, the CDR3 reads TGTGCCAGCAGCTTAGATCGAGGCCAGAACTACGAGCAGTACTTC.

This clonotype was seen at least ten times. J is TRBJ1-2 and V is TRBV3-1; the D gene is possibly TRBD1 (5 bases). CDR1 and CDR2 from the germline V gene are LGHDT and YNNKEL (reference sequence). The length of the CDR3 is 17 residues. Trimming stripped 0 bases from V and 5 bases from J, with 19 bases between. This chain's CDR3 is CASSQDRGSRHGYGYTF. The CDR3 DNA reads TGTGCCAGCAGCCAAGATCGGGGGTCGCGGCATGGGTATGGCTACACCTTC. Looking up the rest from reference TRBV3-1 and TRBJ1-2 gives the full variable domain: DTAVSQTPKYLVTQMGNDKSIKCEQNLGHDTMYWYKQDSKKFLKIMFSYNNKELIINETVPNRFSPKSPDKAHLNLHINSLELGDSAVYFCASSQDRGSRHGYGYTFGSGTRLTVV.